This T cell receptor beta chain was captured by sequencing in a study of T cells in women clearing cervical HPV infection. Study in general: Donors had HPV16-related CIN3 or worse; 2 had invasive cancer.

There are 16 residues in the CDR3. Trimming removed 4 bases from V and 1 base from J; junction bases left unmatched: 7. Germline CDR1 SGDLS, CDR2 YYNGEE. All participants had a single incident cervical HPV16 infection, and prevalent HPV16 infections were excluded. General study findings and limits: It is unknown whether associations predate infection; no effector/memory or HPV-specific sorting. CIN3+ cases had significantly higher TCR richness than controls; evenness did not differ.

Sequencing was performed with immunoSEQ multiplex PCR; in TCRdb, only in-frame clones are kept and a portion is missing. Its clone listing holds roughly 36,000 clones. As to this clone: The target antigen is unknown. The missing CDR3 end, 3 residues past where the read stops, is filled in from the germline J gene.

The receptor was isolated from a woman aged 18-70 years with a cervical HPV16 infection that either progressed to CIN3+ or cleared (not recorded which). The rearrangement links TRBV9 to TRBJ2-3, with 9 bases identical to TRBD2. Sequencing input: blood buffy coat. Here the CDR3 reads CASSKTIAGGTDTQYF. The sequenced part of the CDR3 DNA is TGTGCCAGCAGCAAAACGATAGCGGGGGGCACAGATACG.